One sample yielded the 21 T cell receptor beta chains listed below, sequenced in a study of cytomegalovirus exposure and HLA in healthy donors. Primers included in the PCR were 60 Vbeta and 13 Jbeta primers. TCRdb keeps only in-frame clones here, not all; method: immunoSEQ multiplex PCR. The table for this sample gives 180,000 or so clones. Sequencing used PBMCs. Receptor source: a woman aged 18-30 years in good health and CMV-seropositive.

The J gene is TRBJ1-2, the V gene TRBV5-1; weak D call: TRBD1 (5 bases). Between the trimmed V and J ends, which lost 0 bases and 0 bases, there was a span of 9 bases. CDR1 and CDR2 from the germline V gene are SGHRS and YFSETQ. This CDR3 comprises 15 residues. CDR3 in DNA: TGCGCCAGCAGCTTGGGGACATCTACTAACTATGGCTACACCTTC. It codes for CASSLGTSTNYGYTF.

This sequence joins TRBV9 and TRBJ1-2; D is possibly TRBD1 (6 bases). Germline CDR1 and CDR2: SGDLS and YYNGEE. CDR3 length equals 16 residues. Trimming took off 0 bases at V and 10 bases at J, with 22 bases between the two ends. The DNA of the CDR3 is TGTGCCAGCAGCGTAGAAGGGACATCGGCGCGAGGTGACTACACCTTC. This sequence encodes CASSVEGTSARGDYTF.

The CDR3 loop reads CASRERASNSPLHF. The CDR3 nucleotides read TGCGCCAGCAGGGAGCGGGCTTCAAATTCACCCCTCCACTTT. The chain combines TRBV5-1 with TRBJ1-6; the D is unclear. Germline CDR1 reads SGHRS; CDR2 reads YFSETQ. V was pared by 5 bases and J by 7 bases, with 13 bases between. There are 14 residues in the CDR3.

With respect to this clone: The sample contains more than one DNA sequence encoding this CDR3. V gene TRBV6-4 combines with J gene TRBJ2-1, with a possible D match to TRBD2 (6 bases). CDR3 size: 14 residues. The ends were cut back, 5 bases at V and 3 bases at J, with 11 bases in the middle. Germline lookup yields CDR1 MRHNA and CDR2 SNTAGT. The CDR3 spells CASSRGGDYNEQFF. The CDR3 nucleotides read TGTGCCAGCAGTCGGGGCGGGGACTACAATGAGCAGTTCTTC.

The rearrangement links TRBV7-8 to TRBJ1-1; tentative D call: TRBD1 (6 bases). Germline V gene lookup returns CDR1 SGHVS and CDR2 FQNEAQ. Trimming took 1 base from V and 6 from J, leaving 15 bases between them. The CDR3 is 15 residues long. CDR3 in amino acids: CASSLVEGGGSEAFF. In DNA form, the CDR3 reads TGTGCCAGCAGCTTAGTGGAGGGGGGGGGATCTGAAGCTTTCTTT.

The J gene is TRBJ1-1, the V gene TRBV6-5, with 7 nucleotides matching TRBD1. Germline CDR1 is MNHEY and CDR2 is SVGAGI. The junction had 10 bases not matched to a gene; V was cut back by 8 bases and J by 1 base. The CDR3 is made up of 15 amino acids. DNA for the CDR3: TGTGCCAGCGCTGTCGGGACAGCTGGGAACACTGAAGCTTTCTTT. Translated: CASAVGTAGNTEAFF.

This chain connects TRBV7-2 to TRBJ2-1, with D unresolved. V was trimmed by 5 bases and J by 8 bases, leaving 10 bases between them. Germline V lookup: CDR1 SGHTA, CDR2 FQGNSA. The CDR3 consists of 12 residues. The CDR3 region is CASSPDVDEQFF. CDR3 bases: TGTGCCAGCAGCCCAGATGTCGATGAGCAGTTCTTC.

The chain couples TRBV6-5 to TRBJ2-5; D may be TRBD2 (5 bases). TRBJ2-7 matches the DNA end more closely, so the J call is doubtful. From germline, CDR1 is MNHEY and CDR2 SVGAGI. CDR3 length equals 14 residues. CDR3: CASSYSLRAHEQYF. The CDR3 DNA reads TGTGCCAGCAGTTACTCCCTGAGGGCCCACGAGCAGTACTTC.

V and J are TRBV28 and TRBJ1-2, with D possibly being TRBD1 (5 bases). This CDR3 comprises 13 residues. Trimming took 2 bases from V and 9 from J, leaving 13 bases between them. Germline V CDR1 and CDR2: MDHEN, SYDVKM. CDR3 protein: CASSLPQAGRYTF. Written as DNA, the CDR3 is TGTGCCAGCAGTTTACCCCAAGCAGGGCGCTACACCTTC.

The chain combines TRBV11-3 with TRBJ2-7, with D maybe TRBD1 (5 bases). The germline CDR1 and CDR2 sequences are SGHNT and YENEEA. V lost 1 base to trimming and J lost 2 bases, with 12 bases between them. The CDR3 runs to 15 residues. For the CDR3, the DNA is TGTGCCAGCAGCTTAGCGGCAGGGCCCACCTACGAGCAGTACTTC. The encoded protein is CASSLAAGPTYEQYF.

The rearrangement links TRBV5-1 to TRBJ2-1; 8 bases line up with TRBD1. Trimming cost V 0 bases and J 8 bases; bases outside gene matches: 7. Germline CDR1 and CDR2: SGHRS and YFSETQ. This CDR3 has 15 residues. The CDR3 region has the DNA TGCGCCAGCAGCTTGGGACAGGGGTTTGGGGATGAGCAGTTCTTC. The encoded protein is CASSLGQGFGDEQFF.

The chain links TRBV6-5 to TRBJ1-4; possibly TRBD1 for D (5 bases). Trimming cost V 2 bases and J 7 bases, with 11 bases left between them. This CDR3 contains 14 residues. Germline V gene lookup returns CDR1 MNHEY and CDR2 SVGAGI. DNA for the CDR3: TGTGCCAGCAGTTACGGGAGGGGTGGTGAAAAACTGTTTTTT. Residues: CASSYGRGGEKLFF.

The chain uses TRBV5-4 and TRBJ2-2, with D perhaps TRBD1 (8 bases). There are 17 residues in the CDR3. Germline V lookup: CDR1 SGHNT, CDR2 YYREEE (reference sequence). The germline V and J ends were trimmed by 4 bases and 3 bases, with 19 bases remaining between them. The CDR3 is CASSPGRAGGDTGELFF. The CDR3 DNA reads TGTGCCAGCAGCCCTGGGAGGGCAGGGGGCGACACCGGGGAGCTGTTTTTT.

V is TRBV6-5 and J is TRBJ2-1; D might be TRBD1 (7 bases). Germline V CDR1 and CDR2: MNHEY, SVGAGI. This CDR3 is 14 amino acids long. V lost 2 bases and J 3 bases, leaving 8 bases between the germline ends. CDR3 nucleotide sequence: TGTGCCAGCAGTTACCAGGGGGGCTACAATGAGCAGTTCTTC. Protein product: CASSYQGGYNEQFF.

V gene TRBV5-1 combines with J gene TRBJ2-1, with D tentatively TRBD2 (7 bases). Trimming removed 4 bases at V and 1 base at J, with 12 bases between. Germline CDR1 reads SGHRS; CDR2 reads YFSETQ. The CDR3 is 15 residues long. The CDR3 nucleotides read TGCGCCAGCAGCAGGGGGGGGGAATCCTACAATGAGCAGTTCTTC. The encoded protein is CASSRGGESYNEQFF.

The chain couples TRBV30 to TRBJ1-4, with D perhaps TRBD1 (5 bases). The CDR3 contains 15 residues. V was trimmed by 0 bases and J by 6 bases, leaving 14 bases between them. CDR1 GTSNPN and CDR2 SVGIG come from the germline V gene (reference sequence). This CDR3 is CAWSVNWGRDEKLFF. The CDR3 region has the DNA TGTGCCTGGAGTGTCAATTGGGGCAGGGATGAAAAACTGTTTTTT.

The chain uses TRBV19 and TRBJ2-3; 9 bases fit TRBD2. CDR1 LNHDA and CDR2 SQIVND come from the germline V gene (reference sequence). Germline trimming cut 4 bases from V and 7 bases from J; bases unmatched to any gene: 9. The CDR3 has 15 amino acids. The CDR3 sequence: CASSTSAGGANTQYF. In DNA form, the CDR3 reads TGTGCCAGTAGTACTAGCGCGGGGGGGGCTAATACGCAGTATTTT.

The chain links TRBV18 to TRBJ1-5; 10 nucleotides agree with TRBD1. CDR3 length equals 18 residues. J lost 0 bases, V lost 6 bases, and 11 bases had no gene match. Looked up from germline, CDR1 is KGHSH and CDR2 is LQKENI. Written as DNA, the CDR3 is TGTGCCAGCTCGCTAGCCGGGACAGGGGTTGATAGCAATCAGCCCCAGCATTTT. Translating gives CASSLAGTGVDSNQPQHF.

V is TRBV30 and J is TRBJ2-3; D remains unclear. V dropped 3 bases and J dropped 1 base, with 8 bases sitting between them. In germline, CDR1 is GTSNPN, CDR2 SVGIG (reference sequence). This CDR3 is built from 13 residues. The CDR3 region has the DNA TGTGCCTGGAGGTCGCCAGGCACAGATACGCAGTATTTT. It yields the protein CAWRSPGTDTQYF.

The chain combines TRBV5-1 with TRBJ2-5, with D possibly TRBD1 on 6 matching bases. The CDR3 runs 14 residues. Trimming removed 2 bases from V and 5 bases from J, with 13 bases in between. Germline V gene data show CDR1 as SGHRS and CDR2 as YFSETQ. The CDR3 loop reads CASSFTGTGETQYF. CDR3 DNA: TGCGCCAGCAGCTTCACAGGGACGGGGGAGACCCAGTACTTC.

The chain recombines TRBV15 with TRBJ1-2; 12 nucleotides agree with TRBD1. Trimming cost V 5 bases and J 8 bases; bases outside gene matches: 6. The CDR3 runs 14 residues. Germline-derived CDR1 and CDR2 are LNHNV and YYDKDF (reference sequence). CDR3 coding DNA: TGTGCCACCAGCCTACGGGACAGGGGGCACGGCTACACCTTC. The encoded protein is CATSLRDRGHGYTF.